This entry lists 20 T cell receptor beta chains sequenced from one sample in a study of shared clonotypes between healthy human individuals (dated by TCRdb to about 2020). The library was made by the immunoSEQ multiplex PCR assay. The source is immuneACCESS, and TCRdb retained only in-frame sequences with V and J called. Part of the clones is not carried over; for the studies checked, unresolved V genes explain less than half of this, and the remainder is unexplained. Counted in this sample were 2 million to 2.5 million clones; approximately 95% of them appeared once. The ten largest clonotypes hold under 0.45% of the sample. Sequenced: naive CD4+ T cells from PBMCs. What this sample's cell subset or site label stands for: CD45RA+ positively selected. These receptors originate from a young man in good health. Some clones in this sample may be carry-over from other donors' samples.

As to this clone: Other DNA sequences in this sample translate to the same CDR3. The V gene is TRBV7-9, the J gene TRBJ2-3, with D uncertain. This CDR3 is 12 amino acids long. Trimming stripped 2 bases from V and 6 bases from J, with 6 bases between. Germline CDR1 SEHNR, CDR2 FQNEAQ (reference sequence). The CDR3 is CASSLISDTQYF. In DNA form, the CDR3 reads TGTGCCAGCAGCTTAATCTCTGATACGCAGTATTTT.

This chain connects TRBV7-9 to TRBJ2-6; possibly TRBD1 for D (5 bases). Per germline, CDR1 SEHNR and CDR2 FQNEAQ (reference sequence). The CDR3 has 16 amino acids. Trimming took off 4 bases at V and 4 bases at J, with 14 bases between the two ends. The DNA for the CDR3 is TGTGCCAGCAGCTATCCCGCAGGGTCCGGGGCCAACGTCCTGACTTTC. Residues: CASSYPAGSGANVLTF.

The gene calls are TRBV19 and TRBJ2-5; D perhaps matches TRBD2 (9 bases). V shed 9 bases and J shed 5 bases, with 28 bases lying between them. Germline-derived CDR1 and CDR2 are LNHDA and SQIVND (reference sequence). The CDR3 covers 17 residues. The CDR3 bases are TGTGCCAGCCAGGACAGGGCCGGCGGGAGGGCCGGGGAGACCCAGTACTTC. The encoded protein is CASQDRAGGRAGETQYF.

This clone has a single count. The chain recombines TRBV16 with TRBJ1-2; no clear D gene. This CDR3 is built from 13 residues. Germline CDR1 is KGHSY and CDR2 is FQNENV. V lost 2 bases, J lost 3 bases, and 7 bases lay in between. Written as DNA, the CDR3 is TGTGCCAGCAGCCAAGCCAGTTACTATGGCTACACCTTC. Translating gives CASSQASYYGYTF.

The chain is built from TRBV7-2 and TRBJ2-7, with D perhaps TRBD1 (6 bases). The CDR3 contains 14 residues. Trimming took off 3 bases at V and 1 base at J, with 10 bases between the two ends. In germline, CDR1 is SGHTA, CDR2 FQGNSA. This chain's CDR3 is CASSFTGQSYEQYF. In nucleotides, the CDR3 is TGTGCCAGCAGCTTCACTGGACAGTCCTACGAGCAGTACTTC.

V usage is TRBV19 and J usage is TRBJ2-4; 8 bases align to TRBD2. Looked up from germline, CDR1 is LNHDA and CDR2 is SQIVND (reference sequence). Losses at the gene ends were 7 bases for V and 7 bases for J; bases not matched to a gene: 9. The CDR3 spans 14 residues. The CDR3 DNA follows: TGTGCCAGTATATCCCGTGGCGGGAGGAACATTCAGTACTTC. It is translated as CASISRGGRNIQYF.

This chain links TRBV28 with TRBJ2-2; 10 bases line up with TRBD1. Germline-derived CDR1 and CDR2 are MDHEN and SYDVKM. The CDR3 loop spans 14 amino acids. With 6 bases clipped from V and 4 bases from J, the junction kept 2 bases outside the gene matches. Here the CDR3 DNA reads TGTGCCAGCAGAGGGACAGGGGCCACCGGGGAGCTGTTTTTT. This sequence encodes CASRGTGATGELFF.

J is TRBJ1-3 and V is TRBV7-2; TRBD1 agrees at 7 bases. This CDR3 comprises 16 residues. Germline trimming cut 2 bases from V and 0 bases from J; bases unmatched to any gene: 4. Germline CDR1 is SGHTA and CDR2 is FQGNSA. The CDR3 sequence: CASSLMGQPSGNTIYF. The CDR3 coding sequence is TGTGCCAGCAGCTTAATGGGACAGCCCTCTGGAAACACCATATATTTT.

This clone showed up just a few times. The chain employs TRBV25-1 and TRBJ2-5; no clear D gene. The CDR3 sequence is 12 residues long. Germline loops: CDR1 MGHDK, CDR2 SYGVNS. Trimming removed 6 bases at V and 0 bases at J, with 5 bases between. CDR3 region: CASRMYQETQYF. Written as DNA, the CDR3 is TGTGCCAGCAGGATGTACCAAGAGACCCAGTACTTC.

The genes are TRBV19 and TRBJ1-5, with 7 bases identical to TRBD1. CDR3 size: 16 residues. Per the germline V gene, CDR1 is LNHDA and CDR2 is SQIVND (reference sequence). Trimming cost V 5 bases and J 8 bases; bases outside gene matches: 15. Written as DNA, the CDR3 is TGTGCCAGTAGTCGAACCCCGGGACAGCTAAAAGAGCCCCAGCATTTT. It is translated as CASSRTPGQLKEPQHF.

This sequence joins TRBV18 and TRBJ1-1; possible D gene TRBD1, 6 bases. The V end lost 0 bases, the J end lost 1 base, and 12 bases lay between the germline ends. From germline, CDR1 is KGHSH and CDR2 LQKENI. The CDR3 consists of 16 residues. The CDR3 DNA reads as TGTGCCAGCTCACCACCCGGGGGCATACGGAACACTGAAGCTTTCTTT. As protein: CASSPPGGIRNTEAFF.

The V call is TRBV7-9, the J call TRBJ2-4, with a tentative D call TRBD2 (5 bases). In germline, CDR1 is SEHNR, CDR2 FQNEAQ (reference sequence). The CDR3 sequence is 15 residues long. V was clipped by 3 bases and J by 3 bases, with 12 bases between them. The CDR3 spells CASSFLKAGKNIQYF. The CDR3 region has the DNA TGTGCCAGCAGCTTCCTCAAGGCGGGCAAAAACATTCAGTACTTC.

The chain couples TRBV28 to TRBJ2-7; possible D gene TRBD2, 5 bases. The length of the CDR3 is 14 residues. Germline lookup yields CDR1 MDHEN and CDR2 SYDVKM. V lost 2 bases to trimming and J lost 4 bases, with 12 bases between them. The CDR3 DNA reads as TGTGCCAGCAGTTTACGGAGCGGAGAGTACGAGCAGTACTTC. Encoded protein: CASSLRSGEYEQYF.

This clone appeared once. The genes are TRBV18 and TRBJ1-4, with 9 positions matching TRBD1. Germline V lookup: CDR1 KGHSH, CDR2 LQKENI. The CDR3 spans 18 residues. The trim removed 3 bases at V and 3 bases at J, leaving 11 bases unmatched. The CDR3 region is CASSPRSGQGVPNEKLFF. CDR3 sequence (DNA): TGTGCCAGCTCACCTCGATCGGGACAGGGCGTACCTAATGAAAAACTGTTTTTT. The variable domain in full, completed from reference TRBV18 and TRBJ1-4, reads NAGVMQNPRHLVRRRGQEARLRCSPMKGHSHVYWYRQLPEEGLKFMVYLQKENIIDESGMPKERFSAEFPKEGPSILRIQQVVRGDSAAYFCASSPRSGQGVPNEKLFFGSGTQLSVL.

The V gene is TRBV28, the J gene TRBJ1-1; no definite D call. There are 13 residues in the CDR3. With 6 bases removed from V and 2 bases from J, the gap between germline ends came to 10 bases. CDR1 MDHEN and CDR2 SYDVKM come from the germline V gene. CDR3 amino acids: CASRIEYNTEAFF. In nucleotides, the CDR3 is TGTGCCAGCAGGATTGAGTATAACACTGAAGCTTTCTTT.

V usage is TRBV5-4 and J usage is TRBJ2-3, with 7 bases aligning to TRBD2. Germline-derived CDR1 and CDR2 are SGHNT and YYREEE (reference sequence). Losses at the gene ends were 4 bases for V and 5 bases for J; bases not matched to a gene: 10. This CDR3 comprises 15 residues. CDR3 protein: CASSRDRAGEDTQYF. The DNA for the CDR3 is TGTGCCAGCAGCCGTGACCGGGCGGGAGAAGATACGCAGTATTTT.

V gene TRBV7-9 combines with J gene TRBJ1-1, with unresolved D. This CDR3 spans 13 amino acids. CDR1 and CDR2 from the germline V gene are SEHNR and FQNEAQ (reference sequence). The ends were cut back, 2 bases at V and 5 bases at J, with 9 bases in the middle. The CDR3: CASSLRPKTEAFF. The CDR3 nucleotides read TGTGCCAGCAGCTTAAGACCAAAAACTGAAGCTTTCTTT.

V is TRBV28 and J is TRBJ1-1; D remains ambiguous. This CDR3 region has 14 residues. Germline V lookup: CDR1 MDHEN, CDR2 SYDVKM. The V end lost 2 bases, the J end lost 3 bases, and 10 bases lay between the germline ends. DNA for the CDR3: TGTGCCAGCAGTTTAGTGGGTTGGGACACTGAAGCTTTCTTT. Protein sequence: CASSLVGWDTEAFF.

V and J are TRBV6-4 and TRBJ1-1; D is perhaps TRBD1 (5 bases). Looked up from germline, CDR1 is MRHNA and CDR2 is SNTAGT. The CDR3 is 13 amino acids. Trimming pared 6 bases from V and 5 bases from J, leaving 13 bases between. Here the CDR3 DNA reads TGTGCCAGCAGGCGCCAGGGAGGGACTGAAGCTTTCTTT. Amino acids: CASRRQGGTEAFF.

About this clone itself: This same CDR3 is encoded by further DNA sequences in the sample. The chain has TRBV7-3 and TRBJ1-2, with D maybe TRBD1 (6 bases). The germline gives CDR1 SGHTA, CDR2 FQGTGA. CDR3 length equals 14 residues. V lost 6 bases to trimming and J lost 1 base, with 12 bases between them. This CDR3 is CASSLGGGNYGYTF. The CDR3 DNA is TGTGCCAGCAGTTTGGGAGGGGGTAACTATGGCTACACCTTC.